The rows below give T cell receptor beta chains drawn from one sample of a study of CD8+CD57+ T cells in acquired aplastic anemia. TCRdb processed the reads anew with MiXCR; each CDR3 protein has one entry. The table lists roughly 200,000 distinct CDR3 sequences, around 60% of them singletons. Sequenced: sorted CD4+, CD8+, or CD8+CD57+ T cells (not recorded which) from PBMCs. These receptors all come from a human donor with aplastic anemia. Each CDR3 is given with its conserved first and last residue. Each record gives: CDR3 protein, CDR3 DNA, J gene, D gene, clone size, V gene. A D gene is named only where the DNA matches it firmly. The size field is filled for only some rows; it gives once, few, many or a size class.

cdr3_aa: CSASSPSLQAHIRGTEAFF
cdr3_nt: TGCAGTGCCAGCAGTCCCTCCTTACAGGCTCATATTCGGGGCACTGAAGCTTTCTTT
j_call: TRBJ1-1
d_call: .
clone_size: .
v_call: TRBV20-1

cdr3_aa: CASSYPRDKGGTEAFF
cdr3_nt: TGTGCCAGCAGCTACCCTCGGGACAAAGGGGGTACTGAAGCTTTCTTT
j_call: TRBJ1-1
d_call: .
clone_size: .
v_call: TRBV7-8

cdr3_aa: CSALTGGVTEAFF
cdr3_nt: TGCAGCGCCTTGACAGGGGGCGTAACTGAAGCTTTCTTT
j_call: TRBJ1-1
d_call: TRBD1
clone_size: many
v_call: TRBV29-1

cdr3_aa: CASRDATHTGELVF
cdr3_nt: TGTGCCAGCAGGGACGCAACGCACACCGGGGAGCTGGTTTTT
j_call: TRBJ2-2
d_call: .
clone_size: .
v_call: TRBV7-7

cdr3_aa: CASSSRTSGGWGTQYF
cdr3_nt: TGTGCCAGCAGTTCCCGGACTAGCGGGGGGTGGGGGACCCAGTACTTC
j_call: TRBJ2-5
d_call: TRBD2
clone_size: many
v_call: TRBV6-5

cdr3_aa: CASRQRRGYTF
cdr3_nt: TGTGCCAGCAGGCAACGGAGGGGCTACACCTTC
j_call: TRBJ1-2
d_call: .
clone_size: once
v_call: TRBV6-5

cdr3_aa: CASKGGGGAGNEQFF
cdr3_nt: TGTGCCAGCAAAGGGGGTGGAGGGGCGGGCAATGAGCAGTTCTTC
j_call: TRBJ2-1
d_call: .
clone_size: .
v_call: TRBV7-9

cdr3_aa: CAISAGISYEQYF
cdr3_nt: TGTGCCATCAGTGCCGGGATCTCCTACGAGCAGTACTTC
j_call: TRBJ2-7
d_call: .
clone_size: .
v_call: TRBV10-3

cdr3_aa: CSVGVVGLAGYEQYF
cdr3_nt: TGCAGCGTTGGGGTCGTGGGGCTAGCGGGCTACGAGCAGTACTTC
j_call: TRBJ2-7
d_call: TRBD2
clone_size: .
v_call: TRBV29-1

cdr3_aa: CSAQGAARNGELFF
cdr3_nt: TGCAGTGCGCAGGGGGCAGCGAGAAACGGGGAGCTGTTTTTT
j_call: TRBJ2-2
d_call: TRBD1
clone_size: .
v_call: TRBV20-1

cdr3_aa: CASSVDWGRGLLDEQYF
cdr3_nt: TGTGCCAGCAGCGTAGATTGGGGGCGGGGGCTTCTCGACGAGCAGTACTTC
j_call: TRBJ2-7
d_call: .
clone_size: once
v_call: TRBV9

cdr3_aa: CASRGAPNQPQHF
cdr3_nt: TGTGCCAGCCGAGGGGCCCCCAATCAGCCCCAGCATTTT
j_call: TRBJ1-5
d_call: .
clone_size: many
v_call: TRBV6-5

cdr3_aa: CASSDVGGAHNSPLHF
cdr3_nt: TGTGCCAGCAGTGACGTAGGGGGAGCCCATAATTCACCCCTCCACTTT
j_call: TRBJ1-6
d_call: .
clone_size: few
v_call: TRBV6-4

cdr3_aa: CATRGTLNQPQHF
cdr3_nt: TGTGCCACGCGAGGGACTCTCAATCAGCCCCAGCATTTT
j_call: TRBJ1-5
d_call: .
clone_size: .
v_call: TRBV19

cdr3_aa: CASSEWGQGNQPQHF
cdr3_nt: TGTGCCAGCAGTGAGTGGGGACAGGGTAATCAGCCCCAGCATTTT
j_call: TRBJ1-5
d_call: TRBD1
clone_size: many
v_call: TRBV2

cdr3_aa: CASSEGWGGLETQYF
cdr3_nt: TGTGCCAGCAGTGAAGGGTGGGGGGGGCTGGAGACCCAGTACTTC
j_call: TRBJ2-5
d_call: .
clone_size: .
v_call: TRBV2

cdr3_aa: CSATGGGEGYTF
cdr3_nt: TGCAGCGCAACGGGGGGAGGGGAAGGCTACACCTTC
j_call: TRBJ1-2
d_call: .
clone_size: .
v_call: TRBV29-1

cdr3_aa: CASSGYSEAFF
cdr3_nt: TGTGCCAGTAGTGGGTACAGTGAAGCTTTCTTT
j_call: TRBJ1-1
d_call: .
clone_size: .
v_call: TRBV19

cdr3_aa: CASSQGSGSSYEQYF
cdr3_nt: TGCGCCAGCAGCCAAGGTTCGGGGAGCTCCTACGAGCAGTACTTC
j_call: TRBJ2-7
d_call: .
clone_size: .
v_call: TRBV4-3

cdr3_aa: CAGSSDKEVDQPQHF
cdr3_nt: TGTGCCGGCAGCAGCGACAAGGAGGTCGATCAGCCCCAGCATTTT
j_call: TRBJ1-5
d_call: .
clone_size: once
v_call: TRBV7-9

cdr3_aa: CASSESGGGPYEQYF
cdr3_nt: TGCGCCAGCAGTGAGTCGGGAGGGGGGCCCTACGAGCAGTACTTC
j_call: TRBJ2-7
d_call: .
clone_size: .
v_call: TRBV10-1

cdr3_aa: CASSLVGHSNQPQHF
cdr3_nt: TGTGCCAGCAGCTTAGTTGGACATAGCAATCAGCCCCAGCATTTT
j_call: TRBJ1-5
d_call: .
clone_size: .
v_call: TRBV11-2

cdr3_aa: CASSPRTGWTQYF
cdr3_nt: TGTGCCAGCAGTCCCCGGACAGGGTGGACCCAGTACTTC
j_call: TRBJ2-5
d_call: TRBD1
clone_size: many
v_call: TRBV27

cdr3_aa: CASSRTLGDTQYF
cdr3_nt: TGCGCCAGCAGCCGGACGTTAGGAGATACGCAGTATTTT
j_call: TRBJ2-3
d_call: .
clone_size: .
v_call: TRBV5-1

cdr3_aa: CATSRGSGASYNEQFF
cdr3_nt: TGTGCCACCAGCAGAGGAAGCGGAGCCTCCTACAATGAGCAGTTCTTC
j_call: TRBJ2-1
d_call: .
clone_size: .
v_call: TRBV15

cdr3_aa: CASSESSGKADTQYF
cdr3_nt: TGTGCCAGCAGTGAGAGTAGCGGGAAGGCAGATACGCAGTATTTT
j_call: TRBJ2-3
d_call: TRBD2
clone_size: .
v_call: TRBV7-8

cdr3_aa: CASSPGRVQGAAYEQYF
cdr3_nt: TGCGCCAGCAGCCCCGGCAGGGTCCAGGGGGCCGCCTACGAGCAGTACTTC
j_call: TRBJ2-7
d_call: TRBD1
clone_size: once
v_call: TRBV4-1

cdr3_aa: CATSDTGQGTEAFF
cdr3_nt: TGTGCCACCAGTGACACGGGACAGGGAACTGAAGCTTTCTTT
j_call: TRBJ1-1
d_call: TRBD1
clone_size: .
v_call: TRBV24-1